The 9 T cell receptor beta chains given below trace back to one sample, sequenced in a study of B cell selection in AIRE deficiency. Repertoires were generated with immunoSEQ multiplex PCR, while TCRdb's copy carries only in-frame clones and drops some. The table includes tens of thousands of clones, around 97% detected once. CD4+CD127+ cells were sorted as the conventional CD4 T cells. What was sequenced was conventional CD4+ T cells sorted from PBMCs. The receptor set was obtained from a human donor with AIRE deficiency.

V is TRBV27 and J is TRBJ2-1, with a weak D call TRBD1 (5 bases). V was clipped by 3 bases and J by 7 bases, with 10 bases between them. CDR3 size: 13 residues. The germline V gene encodes CDR1 MNHEY and CDR2 SMNVEV (reference sequence). CDR3 DNA: TGTGCCAGCAGTTTGTACGACAGAAATGAGCAGTTCTTC. Its translation: CASSLYDRNEQFF.

This rearrangement joins TRBV10-3 to TRBJ2-7, with 9 bases aligning to TRBD2. Germline V gives CDR1 ENHRY, CDR2 SYGVKD. Trimming removed 2 bases from V and 3 bases from J; junction bases left unmatched: 5. This CDR3 is 15 amino acids long. The CDR3 sequence is CAISESGRKSYEQYF. The CDR3 DNA reads as TGTGCCATCAGTGAGAGCGGGAGGAAGAGCTACGAGCAGTACTTC.

J is TRBJ2-1 and V is TRBV29-1; TRBD1 matches at 8 bases. Germline V gene sequence: CDR1 SQVTM, CDR2 ANQGSEA. The CDR3 has 15 amino acids. Trimming at V came to 2 bases and at J to 6 bases, leaving 9 bases not matched to a gene. The CDR3 reads CSVEPDRGRLNEQFF. The CDR3 DNA follows: TGCAGCGTTGAACCTGACAGGGGACGCCTCAATGAGCAGTTCTTC.

This clone was seen a single time. The CDR3 loop is CASKDWQGQETQYF. In nucleotides, the CDR3 is TGTGCCAGCAAGGACTGGCAAGGACAAGAGACCCAGTACTTC. V gene TRBV6-1 combines with J gene TRBJ2-5; the D gene is possibly TRBD2 (5 bases). V lost 7 bases and J lost 2, with 14 bases in between. The CDR3 length is 14 residues. Germline V gives CDR1 MNHNS, CDR2 SASEGT.

The rearrangement uses TRBV19 and TRBJ1-6; D remains ambiguous. The germline V and J ends were trimmed by 0 bases and 7 bases, with 16 bases remaining between them. Germline V gene data show CDR1 as LNHDA and CDR2 as SQIVND (reference sequence). This CDR3 has 17 residues. The CDR3 sequence is CASSIDPRFRRNSPLHF. CDR3 DNA sequence: TGTGCCAGTAGTATAGATCCCCGGTTTCGGAGAAATTCACCCCTCCACTTT.

The V and J genes are TRBV6-5 and TRBJ1-2, with D unclear. This CDR3 is built from 15 residues. In germline, CDR1 is MNHEY, CDR2 SVGAGI. Trimming removed 0 bases at V and 4 bases at J, with 12 bases between. This CDR3 is CASSYSPRLSYGYTF. Here the CDR3 DNA reads TGTGCCAGCAGTTACTCGCCCAGATTGAGCTATGGCTACACCTTC.

CDR3 sequence reads: CASSVSGIYGYTF. CDR3 coding DNA: TGTGCCAGCAGCGTAAGCGGAATCTATGGCTACACCTTC. The chain employs TRBV9 and TRBJ1-2; D gene unclear. This CDR3 comprises 13 residues. With 1 base removed from V and 4 bases from J, the gap between germline ends came to 8 bases. Germline CDR1 reads SGDLS; CDR2 reads YYNGEE.

The genes are TRBV4-1 and TRBJ1-5; the match to TRBD1 covers 7 bases. The CDR3 spans 15 residues. V shed 5 bases and J 3 bases; nucleotides not matched to a gene: 7. In germline, CDR1 is MGHRA, CDR2 YSYEKL. The CDR3 sequence is CASSSRQGDNQPQHF. The CDR3 bases are TGCGCCAGCAGCAGCCGACAGGGAGACAATCAGCCCCAGCATTTT.

Remarks on this clone: The same CDR3 can be traced to other DNA sequences in this sample. In DNA form, the CDR3 reads TGTGCCAGCAGCTTACGGGGGGATCAGCCCCAGCATTTT. It specifies CASSLRGDQPQHF. V usage is TRBV7-2 and J usage is TRBJ1-5, with D perhaps TRBD1 (5 bases). The CDR3 has 13 amino acids. The V gene lost 2 bases and the J gene lost 5 bases, with 7 bases spanning the gap. Germline values: CDR1 SGHTA, CDR2 FQGNSA.